The 27 T cell receptor beta chains in this list originate from one sample, sequenced in a study of identical twins. TCRdb reprocessed the 5' RACE reads via MiXCR and lists one record per CDR3 protein. The table has just under 550,000 distinct CDR3 sequences, 13% to 15% seen once. These data are also associated with another study on yellow fever vaccine responses in identical twins.

Sample: CD4+ T cells sorted from blood. These receptors were obtained from a woman aged 18-29 years in good health.

The chain combines TRBV12-3 or TRBV12-4 with TRBJ2-1; 7 nucleotides match TRBD1. V shed 6 bases and J 7 bases; nucleotides not matched to a gene: 12. CDR3 length: 15 amino acids. As DNA, the CDR3 is TGTGCCAGCAGCCGGTTGAAGACAGGGATAAATGAGCAGTTCTTC. Its translation is CASSRLKTGINEQFF.

In its sample, this clonotype was seen many times. This rearrangement joins TRBV29-1 to TRBJ2-1; 10 positions agree with TRBD2. V dropped 4 bases and J dropped 3; count of bases not matched to a gene: 6. This CDR3 contains 15 residues. The V gene's germline CDR1 is SQVTM and CDR2 ANQGSEA. CDR3 region: CSVGGPSGSYNEQFF. CDR3 coding DNA: TGCAGCGTTGGGGGTCCTAGCGGGAGCTACAATGAGCAGTTCTTC.

The rearrangement links TRBV4-2 to TRBJ2-2; 10 bases match TRBD2. Losses at the gene ends were 1 base for V and 4 bases for J; bases not matched to a gene: 3. The CDR3 contains 16 residues. CDR1 LGHNA and CDR2 YNFKEQ come from the germline V gene. The CDR3 nucleotides are TGTGCCAGCAGCCAAGGTAGACTAGCGGGCACCGGGGAGCTGTTTTTT. It encodes CASSQGRLAGTGELFF.

This chain joins TRBV5-1 and TRBJ2-3; tentatively, D is TRBD2 (7 bases). Trimming left V 0 bases short and J 4 bases short, with 9 bases between. Germline CDR1 and CDR2: SGHRS and YFSETQ. This CDR3 contains 14 residues. The CDR3 is CASSLDGGPDTQYF. CDR3 DNA sequence: TGCGCCAGCAGCTTGGACGGGGGGCCAGATACGCAGTATTTT.

The genes are TRBV27 and TRBJ2-1; 14 positions agree with TRBD2. The CDR3 is 16 amino acids. V shed 5 bases, J shed 8 bases, and the junction held 8 bases outside the gene matches. Germline CDR1 and CDR2: MNHEY and SMNVEV (reference sequence). The CDR3, as DNA: TGTGCCAGCAGTAAACCGGGACTAGCGGGAGCGGATGAGCAGTTCTTC. This gives the protein CASSKPGLAGADEQFF.

In this sample, this clonotype turned up a few times. This CDR3 is CSARETGHNQPQHF. For the CDR3, the DNA is TGCAGTGCTAGAGAAACAGGGCACAATCAGCCCCAGCATTTT. This sequence joins TRBV20-1 and TRBJ1-5; D is possibly TRBD1 (6 bases). Trimming removed 0 bases from V and 3 bases from J, with 9 bases in between. Per germline, CDR1 DFQATT and CDR2 SNEGSKA (reference sequence). This CDR3 comprises 14 residues.

CDR3 protein: CASSGGTGYGYTF. The CDR3, as DNA: TGCGCCAGCAGCGGCGGGACAGGGTATGGCTACACCTTC. The V gene is TRBV5-1, the J gene TRBJ1-2; 9 bases map to TRBD1. The ends lost 4 bases at V and 5 bases at J; junction bases unmatched: 3. The CDR3 extends over 13 amino acids. Germline-derived CDR1 and CDR2 are SGHRS and YFSETQ.

V usage is TRBV5-1 and J usage is TRBJ2-5; 7 nucleotides align to TRBD2. The junction had 8 bases not matched to a gene; V was cut back by 0 bases and J by 0 bases. Germline CDR1 and CDR2: SGHRS and YFSETQ. CDR3 length: 17 amino acids. CDR3 sequence (DNA): TGCGCCAGCAGCTTGGGACAGCAGCTAGCGGACCAAGAGACCCAGTACTTC. As protein: CASSLGQQLADQETQYF.

This rearrangement joins TRBV19 to TRBJ1-5; 8 bases are a match to TRBD1. CDR3 length equals 14 residues. Trimming cost V 3 bases and J 4 bases; bases outside gene matches: 2. The germline gives CDR1 LNHDA, CDR2 SQIVND (reference sequence). The CDR3 protein is CASSIGQGNQPQHF. The CDR3 DNA reads TGTGCCAGTAGTATTGGACAGGGAAATCAGCCCCAGCATTTT.

This clonotype was recorded a few times. The CDR3 nucleotides read TGCGCCAGCAGCCCCGGCGGAATGGGGGAAAAACTGTTTTTT. It codes for CASSPGGMGEKLFF. V is TRBV5-1 and J is TRBJ1-4; D gene unclear. Germline loops: CDR1 SGHRS, CDR2 YFSETQ. V was pared by 4 bases and J by 8 bases, with 15 bases between. The CDR3 sequence is 14 residues long.

This clonotype was seen many times. V gene TRBV21-1 combines with J gene TRBJ1-5; TRBD1, as called in the table, went unchecked against the DNA. TRBV21-1 is given as a pseudogene. This CDR3 spans 15 amino acids. CDR3 in amino acids: CASSKRAALNQPQHF. CDR3 DNA sequence: TGTGCCAGCAGCAAACGGGCAGCCCTCAATCAGCCCCAGCATTTT.

The genes are TRBV20-1 and TRBJ2-1; D ambiguous. The germline CDR1 and CDR2 sequences are DFQATT and SNEGSKA (reference sequence). The CDR3 runs to 13 residues. Trimming pared 5 bases from V and 7 bases from J, leaving 15 bases between. This CDR3 reads CSAAGRSLNEQFF. In nucleotides, the CDR3 is TGCAGTGCTGCCGGACGGTCCTTAAATGAGCAGTTCTTC.

This clonotype showed up just a few times. This chain connects TRBV2 to TRBJ2-7, with D uncertain. CDR1 is SNHLY, CDR2 FYNNEI, per germline. The CDR3 consists of 13 residues. V was pared by 5 bases and J by 1 base, with 9 bases between. CDR3 coding DNA: TGTGCCAGCAGTCAACCCACATCCTACGAGCAGTACGTC. Protein: CASSQPTSYEQYV.

This sequence joins TRBV28 and TRBJ2-4; D might be TRBD2 (5 bases). Germline values: CDR1 MDHEN, CDR2 SYDVKM. V was trimmed by 5 bases and J by 0 bases, leaving 8 bases between them. CDR3 length equals 14 residues. The CDR3 sequence: CASSPSRAKNIQYF. CDR3 sequence (DNA): TGTGCCAGCAGTCCTAGCAGAGCCAAAAACATTCAGTACTTC.

This clonotype turned up a few times. V is TRBV11-2 and J is TRBJ2-1, with 8 bases fitting TRBD2. Losses at the gene ends were 6 bases for V and 8 bases for J; bases not matched to a gene: 9. Germline CDR1 and CDR2: SGHAT and FQNNGV. CDR3 size: 14 residues. The CDR3 DNA sequence: TGTGCCAGCAGTCTAAGCGGGAGTGTTTATGAGCAGTTCTTC. Its protein product is CASSLSGSVYEQFF.

This clonotype was detected only a few times. The rearrangement uses TRBV6-1 and TRBJ2-3; TRBD1 matches at 7 bases. Germline-derived CDR1 and CDR2 are MNHNS and SASEGT. V was pared by 0 bases and J by 2 bases, with 2 bases of the junction left unmatched. The CDR3 is made up of 15 amino acids. The CDR3 here is CASSEAGQSTDTQYF. The CDR3 DNA follows: TGTGCCAGCAGTGAAGCGGGACAGTCCACAGATACGCAGTATTTT.

This clonotype was seen at least ten times. The gene calls are TRBV29-1 and TRBJ1-2; the D is unclear. This CDR3 has 12 amino acids. Germline V gene data show CDR1 as SQVTM and CDR2 as ANQGSEA. V lost 2 bases and J lost 4, with 8 bases in between. CDR3 nucleotides: TGCAGCGTTGAATGGTCGGCCTATGGCTACACCTTC. Translated: CSVEWSAYGYTF.

This clonotype has only a few counts. The chain has TRBV6-1 and TRBJ2-1; 8 bases agree with TRBD2. Germline CDR1 reads MNHNS; CDR2 reads SASEGT. V was clipped by 6 bases and J by 7 bases; unmatched bases: 5. This CDR3 has 13 amino acids. CDR3 protein: CASRPSGSNEQFF. The CDR3 DNA reads TGTGCCAGCAGGCCGAGCGGGAGTAATGAGCAGTTCTTC.

This chain uses TRBV5-1 with TRBJ2-5, with 7 bases matching TRBD2. The germline gives CDR1 SGHRS, CDR2 YFSETQ. The CDR3 contains 14 residues. V lost 4 bases and J lost 7; bases outside the gene matches: 10. The CDR3 is CASSPGTTSGTQYF. The CDR3 nucleotides are TGCGCCAGCAGCCCCGGGACTACCTCAGGGACCCAGTACTTC.

This clonotype was seen more than once but under ten times. This rearrangement joins TRBV7-6 to TRBJ2-7; 7 nucleotides align to TRBD1. Germline-derived CDR1 and CDR2 are SGHVS and FNYEAQ. The CDR3 runs to 15 residues. V lost 5 bases, J lost 4 bases, and 11 bases stayed unmatched. The CDR3 here is CASSTRTGVPYEQYF. As DNA, the CDR3 is TGTGCCAGCAGCACCCGAACAGGGGTCCCTTACGAGCAGTACTTC. Variable domain in full (rest from reference TRBV7-6 and TRBJ2-7): GAGVSQSPRYKVTKRGQDVALRCDPISGHVSLYWYRQALGQGPEFLTYFNYEAQQDKSGLPNDRFSAERPEGSISTLTIQRTEQRDSAMYRCASSTRTGVPYEQYFGPGTRLTVT.

The chain employs TRBV20-1 and TRBJ2-1; a weak D match, TRBD2 (5 bases). The CDR3 is 13 amino acids. V was trimmed by 7 bases and J by 5 bases, leaving 15 bases between them. Germline values: CDR1 DFQATT, CDR2 SNEGSKA (reference sequence). CDR3 DNA: TGCAGTGTCACGGGTAGCGCCAACAATGAGCAGTTCTTC. It encodes CSVTGSANNEQFF.

This clonotype was detected many times. V gene TRBV29-1 combines with J gene TRBJ2-7; 12 positions match TRBD2. From germline, CDR1 is SQVTM and CDR2 ANQGSEA. The length of the CDR3 is 13 residues. Trimming cost V 5 bases and J 6 bases; bases outside gene matches: 5. The CDR3 DNA sequence: TGCAGCGTTCGGACTAGCGGGAAGATCGAGCAGTACTTC. This encodes CSVRTSGKIEQYF.

This clonotype was counted only a few times. The rearrangement links TRBV24-1 to TRBJ2-1; unclear D gene. This CDR3 comprises 11 residues. Germline V lookup: CDR1 KGHDR, CDR2 SFDVKD. The V end was cut by 1 base, the J end by 9 bases, with 3 bases between. DNA for the CDR3: TGTGCCACCAGTGATTTTATTGAGCAGTTCTTC. This codes for CATSDFIEQFF.

This clonotype was picked up many times. The V call is TRBV29-1, the J call TRBJ2-1; 8 bases are a match to TRBD1. This CDR3 region has 16 residues. After removal of 2 bases from V and 3 bases from J, the junction contained 9 bases not matched to a gene. CDR1 SQVTM and CDR2 ANQGSEA come from the germline V gene. The DNA of the CDR3 is TGCAGCGTTGAACGATTCGGGACAGGTGACTACAATGAGCAGTTCTTC. It encodes CSVERFGTGDYNEQFF.

This clonotype was detected a few times. The rearrangement joins TRBV19 to TRBJ2-3; D gene unclear. This CDR3 spans 14 amino acids. Trimming removed 4 bases at V and 6 bases at J, with 14 bases between. Germline V CDR1 and CDR2: LNHDA, SQIVND (reference sequence). The CDR3 DNA follows: TGTGCCAGTAGTACCTTGGACCGGATGGATACGCAGTATTTT. Amino acids: CASSTLDRMDTQYF. Drawing the rest from reference TRBV19 and TRBJ2-3, the complete variable domain is DGGITQSPKYLFRKEGQNVTLSCEQNLNHDAMYWYRQDPGQGLRLIYYSQIVNDFQKGDIAEGYSVSREKKESFPLTVTSAQKNPTAFYLCASSTLDRMDTQYFGPGTRLTVL.

A few counts support this clonotype. This rearrangement joins TRBV5-1 to TRBJ2-1; D perhaps matches TRBD1 (6 bases). The ends were cut back, 5 bases at V and 2 bases at J, with 14 bases in the middle. The CDR3 consists of 15 residues. CDR1 is SGHRS and CDR2 is YFSETQ in the germline V gene. As DNA, the CDR3 is TGCGCCAGCAGGCCCGGGACACTGGCCTACAATGAGCAGTTCTTC. As protein: CASRPGTLAYNEQFF.

This clonotype was observed a few times. The chain couples TRBV3-1 to TRBJ2-1, with 8 positions matching TRBD2. The CDR3 length is 16 residues. The germline gives CDR1 LGHDT, CDR2 YNNKEL (reference sequence). V shed 1 base, J shed 8 bases, and the junction held 10 bases outside the gene matches. The CDR3 loop is CASSQVPGGPFDEQFF. The CDR3 DNA reads as TGTGCCAGCAGCCAAGTACCGGGAGGGCCTTTTGATGAGCAGTTCTTC.